A selection of T cell receptor beta chains follows, all from one sample in a study of T cell changes during pregnancy in multiple sclerosis. Libraries were prepared by immunoSEQ multiplex PCR; TCRdb keeps only in-frame clonotypes and omits some of them. The top ten hold more than 0.85% of the sample, which has 80,000 or so clones, approximately 95% seen once. Sequenced here: peripheral blood, sampled in the second trimester of pregnancy. These receptors originate from a female donor in good health, enrolled as a control in a pregnancy study. CDR3s include the opening cysteine and the closing phenylalanine or tryptophan. D genes are given only for firm matches. Clone size is shown for a subset of rows, as once, few, many or a class of expanded clone.

clone size: -
V gene: TRBV29-1
J gene: TRBJ1-1
D gene: -
CDR3 DNA: TGCAGCGTCCAAGGGGTGGGCACTGAAGCTTTCTTT
CDR3 protein: CSVQGVGTEAFF

clone size: -
V gene: TRBV11-3
J gene: TRBJ2-2
D gene: TRBD1
CDR3 DNA: TGTGCCAGCAGCTTAGATGAGGTAATGGACAGGGAAAACACCGGGGAGCTGTTTTTT
CDR3 protein: CASSLDEVMDRENTGELFF

clone size: -
V gene: TRBV6-5
J gene: TRBJ2-5
D gene: -
CDR3 DNA: TGTGCCAGCAGTGACTCTCTCGGAGGGACCCAGTACTTC
CDR3 protein: CASSDSLGGTQYF

clone size: -
V gene: TRBV5-1
J gene: TRBJ2-1
D gene: TRBD1
CDR3 DNA: TGCGCCAGCAGCATAGGACAGGTTTTCAACAATGAGCAGTTCTTC
CDR3 protein: CASSIGQVFNNEQFF

clone size: -
V gene: TRBV5-5
J gene: TRBJ2-2
D gene: TRBD2
CDR3 DNA: TGTGCCAGCAGCTTTGGATGGGCTAGCGGGCAAGGTGGGGGGACCGGGGAGCTGTTTTTT
CDR3 protein: CASSFGWASGQGGGTGELFF

clone size: -
V gene: TRBV6-5
J gene: TRBJ2-7
D gene: -
CDR3 DNA: TGTGCCAGCAGTTACGGCGGGGACGACTACGAGCAGTACTTC
CDR3 protein: CASSYGGDDYEQYF

clone size: -
V gene: TRBV6-1
J gene: TRBJ2-1
D gene: TRBD1
CDR3 DNA: TGTGCCAGCAGTGAAACCCTCGGGACAGGGGGCAATGAGCAGTTCTTC
CDR3 protein: CASSETLGTGGNEQFF

clone size: -
V gene: TRBV5-1
J gene: TRBJ2-4
D gene: -
CDR3 DNA: TGCGCCAGCAGTTACCCAGGGAAGAAAAACATTCAGTACTTC
CDR3 protein: CASSYPGKKNIQYF

clone size: -
V gene: TRBV14
J gene: TRBJ1-4
D gene: -
CDR3 DNA: TGTGCCAGCAGCCCCTCGGGGGGTGAAAAACTGTTTTTT
CDR3 protein: CASSPSGGEKLFF

clone size: -
V gene: TRBV7-2
J gene: TRBJ2-3
D gene: -
CDR3 DNA: TGTGCCAGCAGCTTAAGGTGGGCCAGCACAGATACGCAGTATTTT
CDR3 protein: CASSLRWASTDTQYF

clone size: -
V gene: TRBV28
J gene: TRBJ2-5
D gene: -
CDR3 DNA: TGTGCCAGCAGTTCGCAAGAGACCCAGTACTTC
CDR3 protein: CASSSQETQYF

clone size: -
V gene: TRBV5-1
J gene: TRBJ2-3
D gene: TRBD1
CDR3 DNA: TGCGCCAGCAGCTACAGGGGGCGTTGGACAGATACGCAGTATTTT
CDR3 protein: CASSYRGRWTDTQYF

clone size: -
V gene: TRBV28
J gene: TRBJ2-7
D gene: -
CDR3 DNA: TGTGCCAGCAGTTTATCCCGGGCCTACGAGCAGTACTTC
CDR3 protein: CASSLSRAYEQYF

clone size: -
V gene: TRBV19
J gene: TRBJ2-2
D gene: -
CDR3 DNA: TGTGCCAGTAGTATAGATCCTACCGGGGAGCTGTTTTTT
CDR3 protein: CASSIDPTGELFF

clone size: once
V gene: TRBV6-1
J gene: TRBJ1-4
D gene: -
CDR3 DNA: TGTGCCACCTATAGGCAGGGAAGGATTGAAAAACTGTTTTTT
CDR3 protein: CATYRQGRIEKLFF

clone size: -
V gene: TRBV2
J gene: TRBJ2-1
D gene: TRBD2
CDR3 DNA: TGTGCCAGCAGTGAAAACAGCGGGACTTACAATGAGCAGTTCTTC
CDR3 protein: CASSENSGTYNEQFF

clone size: -
V gene: TRBV28
J gene: TRBJ2-7
D gene: TRBD1
CDR3 DNA: TGTGCCAGCAGTTTCATGGACAGGGAAGGCTACGAGCAGTACTTC
CDR3 protein: CASSFMDREGYEQYF

clone size: few
V gene: TRBV5-1
J gene: TRBJ1-1
D gene: TRBD1
CDR3 DNA: TGCGCCAGCAGCCCGGAAGGGGGCCCTGAAGCTTTCTTT
CDR3 protein: CASSPEGGPEAFF

clone size: -
V gene: TRBV7-2
J gene: TRBJ1-5
D gene: -
CDR3 DNA: TGTGCCAGCAGCTTAGGGGGGGGTAGCAATCAGCCCCAGCATTTT
CDR3 protein: CASSLGGGSNQPQHF

clone size: -
V gene: TRBV7-9
J gene: TRBJ1-2
D gene: TRBD1
CDR3 DNA: TGTGCCAGCAGCTTCGGGACAGACTACCGCTATGGCTACACCTTC
CDR3 protein: CASSFGTDYRYGYTF

clone size: -
V gene: TRBV2
J gene: TRBJ1-2
D gene: -
CDR3 DNA: TGTGCCAGCGATGAACATGGCTATGGCTACACCTTC
CDR3 protein: CASDEHGYGYTF

clone size: -
V gene: TRBV5-1
J gene: TRBJ1-4
D gene: -
CDR3 DNA: TGCGCCAGCAGCTTTGGACAGAATGAAAAACTGTTTTTT
CDR3 protein: CASSFGQNEKLFF

clone size: -
V gene: TRBV6-5
J gene: TRBJ2-3
D gene: -
CDR3 DNA: TGTGCCAGCAGTTTAAACCCTAGCTTAAGCACAGATACGCAGTATTTT
CDR3 protein: CASSLNPSLSTDTQYF

clone size: -
V gene: TRBV5-5
J gene: TRBJ1-2
D gene: -
CDR3 DNA: TGTGCCAGCAGCTTGGCCGGGGGAGATTACGAAGCTAACTATGGCTACACCTTC
CDR3 protein: CASSLAGGDYEANYGYTF

clone size: -
V gene: TRBV7-6
J gene: TRBJ1-4
D gene: -
CDR3 DNA: TGTGCCAGCAGCTTACGGCTAGTCGATGAAAAACTGTTTTTT
CDR3 protein: CASSLRLVDEKLFF

clone size: -
V gene: TRBV7-9
J gene: TRBJ2-1
D gene: TRBD1
CDR3 DNA: TGTGCCAGCAGCCCTAGGCAGGGGGCGTATGAGCAGTTCTTC
CDR3 protein: CASSPRQGAYEQFF

clone size: -
V gene: TRBV7-9
J gene: TRBJ1-1
D gene: -
CDR3 DNA: TGTGCCAGCAGCTTAACCGCAGGGGCTCGAAAAGCTTTCTTT
CDR3 protein: CASSLTAGARKAFF

clone size: -
V gene: TRBV5-1
J gene: TRBJ2-7
D gene: TRBD1
CDR3 DNA: TGCGCCAGCAGCTTACAGGGGGCGAGTAACGAGCAGTACTTC
CDR3 protein: CASSLQGASNEQYF

clone size: once
V gene: TRBV28
J gene: TRBJ1-1
D gene: -
CDR3 DNA: TGTGCCAGCAGCAGAATTGCCGAAATTGGGAACACTGAAGCTTTCTTT
CDR3 protein: CASSRIAEIGNTEAFF

clone size: -
V gene: TRBV5-6
J gene: TRBJ2-7
D gene: -
CDR3 DNA: TGTGCCAGCAGCTTGCTCGGGGAGCAGTACTTC
CDR3 protein: CASSLLGEQYF

clone size: -
V gene: TRBV5-4
J gene: TRBJ2-3
D gene: -
CDR3 DNA: TGTGCCAGCAGTCATGGAGGGAATCGGGGAGATACGCAGTATTTT
CDR3 protein: CASSHGGNRGDTQYF

clone size: -
V gene: TRBV5-6
J gene: TRBJ2-7
D gene: -
CDR3 DNA: TGTGCCAGCAGTCCGAAACGCAGTTACGGGGTCCCATACTACGAGCAGTACTTC
CDR3 protein: CASSPKRSYGVPYYEQYF

clone size: -
V gene: TRBV5-1
J gene: TRBJ2-7
D gene: TRBD2
CDR3 DNA: TGCGCCAGCAGCTTTGCTAGCGGGAGGGATGAGCAGTACTTC
CDR3 protein: CASSFASGRDEQYF

clone size: -
V gene: TRBV2
J gene: TRBJ2-7
D gene: -
CDR3 DNA: TGTGCCAGCAGGGACAGCATCACCTACGAGCAGTACTTC
CDR3 protein: CASRDSITYEQYF

clone size: -
V gene: TRBV6-1
J gene: TRBJ2-7
D gene: TRBD1
CDR3 DNA: TGTGCCAGCAGTTGGACAGGGCTTTACGAGCAGTACTTC
CDR3 protein: CASSWTGLYEQYF

clone size: -
V gene: TRBV9
J gene: TRBJ2-1
D gene: TRBD2
CDR3 DNA: TGTGCCAGCAGCAATAGCGGGAACCATTACAATGAGCAGTTCTTC
CDR3 protein: CASSNSGNHYNEQFF

clone size: -
V gene: TRBV6-5
J gene: TRBJ1-1
D gene: -
CDR3 DNA: TGTGCCAGCAGTGATAGCAAGAACACTGAAGCTTTCTTT
CDR3 protein: CASSDSKNTEAFF

clone size: once
V gene: TRBV2
J gene: TRBJ1-6
D gene: -
CDR3 DNA: TGTGCCAGCAAGCCCGGACTTGGCTCACCCCTCCACTTT
CDR3 protein: CASKPGLGSPLHF

clone size: -
V gene: TRBV7-2
J gene: TRBJ1-2
D gene: -
CDR3 DNA: TGTGCCAGCAGCCAACAGGGAACTAACTATGGCTACACCTTC
CDR3 protein: CASSQQGTNYGYTF

clone size: -
V gene: TRBV4-1
J gene: TRBJ2-2
D gene: TRBD2
CDR3 DNA: TGCGCCAGCAGGTCACTAGCGGGAGGGGCCGGGGAGCTGTTTTTT
CDR3 protein: CASRSLAGGAGELFF

clone size: once
V gene: TRBV5-4
J gene: TRBJ2-5
D gene: TRBD2
CDR3 DNA: TGTGCCAGCAGCCGGGAGACTAGCGGGAGGGAAGAGACCCAGTACTTC
CDR3 protein: CASSRETSGREETQYF

clone size: -
V gene: TRBV30
J gene: TRBJ2-3
D gene: TRBD1
CDR3 DNA: TGTGCCTGGAGAGGGGACAGAGAGGCAGATACGCAGTATTTT
CDR3 protein: CAWRGDREADTQYF

clone size: -
V gene: TRBV2
J gene: TRBJ2-3
D gene: TRBD2
CDR3 DNA: TGTGCCAGCAGCTCACTAGCGGGAGTAACAGATACGCAGTATTTT
CDR3 protein: CASSSLAGVTDTQYF

clone size: -
V gene: TRBV5-1
J gene: TRBJ2-1
D gene: -
CDR3 DNA: TGCGCCAGCAGCTTGGAGTCTAGGAACAATGAGCAGTTCTTC
CDR3 protein: CASSLESRNNEQFF

clone size: -
V gene: TRBV29-1
J gene: TRBJ2-3
D gene: -
CDR3 DNA: TGCAGCGTTGGCGGGGACAGCACAGATACGCAGTATTTT
CDR3 protein: CSVGGDSTDTQYF

clone size: -
V gene: TRBV4-1
J gene: TRBJ2-7
D gene: TRBD1
CDR3 DNA: TGCGCCAGCAGCCAAGATCCGCCGACAGGGGAAGGGTCCTACGAGCAGTACTTC
CDR3 protein: CASSQDPPTGEGSYEQYF

clone size: -
V gene: TRBV2
J gene: TRBJ2-7
D gene: TRBD1
CDR3 DNA: TGTGCCAGCGTTAAGACCGGGACAGTCAGTCTCGAGCAGTACTTC
CDR3 protein: CASVKTGTVSLEQYF

clone size: -
V gene: TRBV18
J gene: TRBJ1-3
D gene: TRBD1
CDR3 DNA: TGTGCCAGCTCACCGCGACAGGGTTATTCAGGAAACACCATATATTTT
CDR3 protein: CASSPRQGYSGNTIYF

clone size: -
V gene: TRBV28
J gene: TRBJ2-7
D gene: TRBD1
CDR3 DNA: TGTGCCAGCAGTTTAGTGGGGGGACAGGGATCCTACGAGCAGTACTTC
CDR3 protein: CASSLVGGQGSYEQYF

clone size: -
V gene: TRBV11-1
J gene: TRBJ2-1
D gene: TRBD2
CDR3 DNA: TGTGCCAGCAGCTTAGCAGGTGCTAGCGGGAGCTCCTACAATGAGCAGTTCTTC
CDR3 protein: CASSLAGASGSSYNEQFF

clone size: -
V gene: TRBV28
J gene: TRBJ1-5
D gene: TRBD1
CDR3 DNA: TGTGCCAGCCTCAGGGGGGCTTTCAGCAATCAGCCCCAGCATTTT
CDR3 protein: CASLRGAFSNQPQHF

clone size: -
V gene: TRBV5-1
J gene: TRBJ2-1
D gene: -
CDR3 DNA: TGCGCCAGCAGCACGGGAGATGCAGTCTCCTACAATGAGCAGTTCTTC
CDR3 protein: CASSTGDAVSYNEQFF

clone size: -
V gene: TRBV5-1
J gene: TRBJ2-7
D gene: -
CDR3 DNA: TGCGCCAGCAGTGACGGGGTCATGAACGAGCAGTACTTC
CDR3 protein: CASSDGVMNEQYF

clone size: -
V gene: TRBV12-5
J gene: TRBJ2-5
D gene: TRBD2
CDR3 DNA: TGTGCTAGTGGTTTGGTGTTAGCGGGAGGGGTGACCCAGTACTTC
CDR3 protein: CASGLVLAGGVTQYF

clone size: -
V gene: TRBV4-2
J gene: TRBJ2-4
D gene: -
CDR3 DNA: TGTGCCAGCAGCCAAGAAGGGGACATTCAGTACTTC
CDR3 protein: CASSQEGDIQYF

clone size: -
V gene: TRBV6-5
J gene: TRBJ2-5
D gene: TRBD2
CDR3 DNA: TGTGCCAGCAGTTTTAGCGGGGTCCCCTCAGAGACCCAGTACTTC
CDR3 protein: CASSFSGVPSETQYF

clone size: -
V gene: TRBV19
J gene: TRBJ1-1
D gene: -
CDR3 DNA: TGTGCCAGTAGGACGGGGTTTTCAACTGAAGCTTTCTTT
CDR3 protein: CASRTGFSTEAFF

clone size: -
V gene: TRBV28
J gene: TRBJ1-1
D gene: -
CDR3 DNA: TGTGCCAGCAGTTTTTACAGGAACACTGAAGCTTTCTTT
CDR3 protein: CASSFYRNTEAFF

clone size: -
V gene: TRBV25-1
J gene: TRBJ1-2
D gene: -
CDR3 DNA: TGTGCCAGCAGTGAATTCTCTCCTGAGCTGACTGCCTATGGCTACACCTTC
CDR3 protein: CASSEFSPELTAYGYTF

clone size: once
V gene: TRBV10-3
J gene: TRBJ2-1
D gene: TRBD2
CDR3 DNA: TGTGCCATCAGTGAGTCGGCTAGCGGGGATCGGTACAATGAGCAGTTCTTC
CDR3 protein: CAISESASGDRYNEQFF